A single sample gave rise to the 30 T cell receptor beta chains below, sequenced in a study of blood T cell repertoires in COVID-19. TCRdb's copy holds only in-frame clones and misses some; the assay was immunoSEQ multiplex PCR. There are 300,000 to 350,000 clones in the sample; 70% to 90% occur only once, and approximately 1.6% lies in the top ten. The specimen was peripheral blood. These receptors all come from a woman aged 30 to 39 with COVID-19, enrolled during active disease.

The gene calls are TRBV2 and TRBJ1-2; D unclear. The germline V gene has CDR1 SNHLY and CDR2 FYNNEI. This CDR3 region has 14 residues. Between the trimmed V and J ends, which lost 3 bases and 11 bases, there was a span of 19 bases. The CDR3 coding sequence is TGTGCCAGCAGTGATGGGCCATTACCTGGCGAGTACACCTTC. Translating gives CASSDGPLPGEYTF.

The J gene is TRBJ2-3, the V gene TRBV28; D perhaps matches TRBD1 (5 bases). This CDR3 contains 17 residues. Germline CDR1 is MDHEN and CDR2 is SYDVKM. The V gene lost 4 bases and the J gene lost 5 bases, with 22 bases spanning the gap. CDR3 sequence (DNA): TGTGCCAGCAGTTCGACTTCAGGGATTCCCTCCTTAGATACGCAGTATTTT. The encoded protein is CASSSTSGIPSLDTQYF.

This rearrangement joins TRBV10-1 to TRBJ2-3; D is unclear. The CDR3 sequence is 14 residues long. In germline, CDR1 is WNHNN, CDR2 SYGVQD (reference sequence). V lost 7 bases to trimming and J lost 0 bases, with 11 bases between them. The CDR3 region has the DNA TGCGCCAGCACCCACGAGGCTAGCACAGATACGCAGTATTTT. It yields the protein CASTHEASTDTQYF.

V and J are TRBV24-1 and TRBJ1-1; no reliable D call. Per germline, CDR1 KGHDR and CDR2 SFDVKD. This CDR3 contains 12 residues. Trimming took 10 bases from V and 0 from J, leaving 8 bases between them. CDR3 sequence: CATQTVNTEAFF. The CDR3 DNA follows: TGTGCCACGCAAACAGTGAACACTGAAGCTTTCTTT.

The V and J genes are TRBV28 and TRBJ1-5; D unresolved. This CDR3 is 14 amino acids long. CDR1 and CDR2 from the germline V gene are MDHEN and SYDVKM. The ends were cut back, 7 bases at V and 3 bases at J, with 13 bases in the middle. CDR3 coding DNA: TGTGCCAGCAAAGGACTGAAAGCCAATCAGCCCCAGCATTTT. Translation gives CASKGLKANQPQHF.

V and J are TRBV27 and TRBJ1-5; no reliable D call. The CDR3 consists of 15 residues. V lost 2 bases and J lost 3, with 11 bases in between. Germline loops: CDR1 MNHEY, CDR2 SMNVEV (reference sequence). In DNA, the CDR3 is TGTGCCAGCAGTTTAACGTCGGGTTACAATCAGCCCCAGCATTTT. The encoded protein is CASSLTSGYNQPQHF.

This clone occurred once. V and J are TRBV18 and TRBJ1-4; 7 bases map to TRBD1. J lost 3 bases, V lost 0 bases, and 1 base had no gene match. The CDR3 covers 15 residues. Looked up from germline, CDR1 is KGHSH and CDR2 is LQKENI. CDR3: CASSPPGQPNEKLFF. In nucleotides, the CDR3 is TGTGCCAGCTCACCACCGGGACAGCCTAATGAAAAACTGTTTTTT. The whole variable domain, filled in from reference TRBV18 and TRBJ1-4, reads NAGVMQNPRHLVRRRGQEARLRCSPMKGHSHVYWYRQLPEEGLKFMVYLQKENIIDESGMPKERFSAEFPKEGPSILRIQQVVRGDSAAYFCASSPPGQPNEKLFFGSGTQLSVL.

J is TRBJ2-5 and V is TRBV9; D perhaps matches TRBD2 (6 bases). There are 15 residues in the CDR3. V was cut by 0 bases and J by 5 bases, with 14 bases left in between. The germline CDR1 and CDR2 sequences are SGDLS and YYNGEE. The CDR3 nucleotides are TGTGCCAGCAGCGTAGCGGAGGGGTTGGTCGAGACCCAGTACTTC. Its translation: CASSVAEGLVETQYF.

The genes are TRBV9 and TRBJ2-5; 12 bases are a match to TRBD1. The CDR3 is 15 amino acids. Germline trimming cut 3 bases from V and 5 bases from J; bases unmatched to any gene: 5. Germline V CDR1 and CDR2: SGDLS, YYNGEE. The CDR3 coding sequence is TGTGCCAGCAGCGCAACGGGACAGGGGGCTGAGACCCAGTACTTC. Protein sequence: CASSATGQGAETQYF.

This rearrangement joins TRBV19 to TRBJ1-1; D is ambiguous. The length of the CDR3 is 12 residues. Germline loops: CDR1 LNHDA, CDR2 SQIVND (reference sequence). V was pared by 5 bases and J by 2 bases, with 6 bases between. CDR3 nucleotides: TGTGCCAGTAGTTTCAGTAACACTGAAGCTTTCTTT. Its protein is CASSFSNTEAFF. The full variable domain, completed using reference TRBV19 and TRBJ1-1, is DGGITQSPKYLFRKEGQNVTLSCEQNLNHDAMYWYRQDPGQGLRLIYYSQIVNDFQKGDIAEGYSVSREKKESFPLTVTSAQKNPTAFYLCASSFSNTEAFFGQGTRLTVV.

This chain uses TRBV2 with TRBJ1-4; the D gene is possibly TRBD1 (5 bases). This CDR3 has 12 residues. Trimming cost V 7 bases and J 7 bases, with 10 bases left between them. Germline values: CDR1 SNHLY, CDR2 FYNNEI. The CDR3 loop reads CASNMGREKLFF. For the CDR3, the DNA is TGTGCCAGCAACATGGGGCGTGAAAAACTGTTTTTT.

The rearrangement joins TRBV2 to TRBJ1-2, with D possibly being TRBD1 (6 bases). Trimming left V 0 bases short and J 2 bases short, with 10 bases between. The CDR3 totals 15 residues. The germline gives CDR1 SNHLY, CDR2 FYNNEI. CDR3 nucleotides: TGTGCCAGCAGTGAAGCGCTTACAGGGAACTATGGCTACACCTTC. This gives the protein CASSEALTGNYGYTF. Together with reference TRBV2 and TRBJ1-2, the CDR3 gives the full variable domain: EPEVTQTPSHQVTQMGQEVILRCVPISNHLYFYWYRQILGQKVEFLVSFYNNEISEKSEIFDDQFSVERPDGSNFTLKIRSTKLEDSAMYFCASSEALTGNYGYTFGSGTRLTVV.

The rearrangement joins TRBV9 to TRBJ1-2; D not certain. This CDR3 is built from 12 residues. V was trimmed by 4 bases and J by 3 bases, leaving 7 bases between them. Looked up from germline, CDR1 is SGDLS and CDR2 is YYNGEE. The CDR3 spells CASSPVHYGYTF. As DNA, the CDR3 is TGTGCCAGCAGCCCGGTTCACTATGGCTACACCTTC.

V usage is TRBV18 and J usage is TRBJ2-7, with 7 bases that match TRBD1. The CDR3 is made up of 12 amino acids. The germline V gene has CDR1 KGHSH and CDR2 LQKENI. The V gene end was trimmed by 4 bases and the J gene end by 7 bases; junction bases not matched to a gene: 4. CDR3 nucleotides: TGTGCCAGCTCACGGGACAGACGGGAGCAGTACTTC. As protein: CASSRDRREQYF.

The rearrangement links TRBV15 to TRBJ1-4; the D gene is possibly TRBD1 (5 bases). The CDR3 is made up of 14 amino acids. Germline values: CDR1 LNHNV, CDR2 YYDKDF (reference sequence). The V and J ends lost 5 bases and 7 bases respectively, with 14 bases between them. For the CDR3, the DNA is TGTGCCACCAGCCCATTGGGGCTCTCTGAAAAACTGTTTTTT. Encoded protein: CATSPLGLSEKLFF.

J is TRBJ1-1 and V is TRBV7-9, with D unresolved. From germline, CDR1 is SEHNR and CDR2 FQNEAQ (reference sequence). V was cut by 5 bases and J by 5 bases, with 12 bases left in between. The CDR3 has 13 amino acids. DNA of the CDR3: TGTGCCAGCAGCCTCACCGGGATGACTGAAGCTTTCTTT. This sequence encodes CASSLTGMTEAFF.

The V and J genes are TRBV5-1 and TRBJ2-5, with D maybe TRBD2 (5 bases). The germline V and J ends were trimmed by 4 bases and 5 bases, with 18 bases remaining between them. CDR3 size: 15 residues. Germline values: CDR1 SGHRS, CDR2 YFSETQ. CDR3 protein: CASSPDGGVGETQYF. The CDR3 DNA sequence: TGCGCCAGCAGCCCCGACGGAGGAGTGGGGGAGACCCAGTACTTC.

The CDR3 sequence: CASSPSSYNSPLHF. In nucleotides, the CDR3 is TGTGCCAGCAGCCCGAGCTCCTATAATTCACCCCTCCACTTT. This rearrangement joins TRBV14 to TRBJ1-6; D remains unclear. Per germline, CDR1 SGHDN and CDR2 FVKESK. The CDR3 sequence is 14 residues long. V dropped 4 bases and J dropped 0 bases, with 4 bases sitting between them.

V is TRBV2 and J is TRBJ1-3; the D gene is possibly TRBD1 (6 bases). With 7 bases removed from V and 1 base from J, the gap between germline ends came to 11 bases. In germline, CDR1 is SNHLY, CDR2 FYNNEI. The CDR3 totals 14 residues. DNA of the CDR3: TGTGCCAGCAACGAACAGGGATCTGGAAACACCATATATTTT. This sequence encodes CASNEQGSGNTIYF.

Regarding this clone: This sample also contains other DNA sequences that code for the same CDR3. The chain has TRBV11-2 and TRBJ2-3, with 12 bases that match TRBD2. Germline V gives CDR1 SGHAT, CDR2 FQNNGV. V was clipped by 5 bases and J by 3 bases; unmatched bases: 6. The CDR3 contains 16 residues. The CDR3 DNA reads as TGTGCCAGCAGCCGTCGCACTAGCGGGGGGACAGATACGCAGTATTTT. Translation gives CASSRRTSGGTDTQYF. The full variable domain, rest sourced from reference TRBV11-2 and TRBJ2-3, is EAGVAQSPRYKIIEKRQSVAFWCNPISGHATLYWYQQILGQGPKLLIQFQNNGVVDDSQLPKDRFSAERLKGVDSTLKIQPAKLEDSAVYLCASSRRTSGGTDTQYFGPGTRLTVL.

V is TRBV6-5 and J is TRBJ1-1; 9 nucleotides line up with TRBD1. Germline V CDR1 and CDR2: MNHEY, SVGAGI. Germline trimming cut 10 bases from V and 3 bases from J; bases unmatched to any gene: 3. The CDR3 runs to 12 residues. The CDR3 protein is CATGTGYTEAFF. The CDR3 nucleotides are TGTGCCACCGGGACAGGGTACACTGAAGCTTTCTTT.

V gene TRBV10-3 combines with J gene TRBJ2-1; 9 bases map to TRBD2. This CDR3 comprises 14 residues. Germline CDR1 ENHRY, CDR2 SYGVKD. V dropped 4 bases and J dropped 9; count of bases not matched to a gene: 7. The CDR3 loop is CAISGGLAGSEQFF. CDR3 bases: TGTGCCATCAGTGGGGGACTAGCTGGGAGTGAGCAGTTCTTC.

V and J are TRBV6-6 and TRBJ2-1; 7 nucleotides align to TRBD1. Germline CDR1 and CDR2: MNHNY and SVGAGI (reference sequence). There are 14 residues in the CDR3. V dropped 8 bases and J dropped 7; count of bases not matched to a gene: 11. The CDR3 DNA reads TGTGCCAGCCACCGGGACCAGGGGGTAAATGAGCAGTTCTTC. It translates to CASHRDQGVNEQFF.

The chain is built from TRBV6-2 or TRBV6-3 and TRBJ1-6; TRBD1 matches at 8 bases. The germline V gene has CDR1 MNHEY and CDR2 SVGEGT. V lost 5 bases and J lost 7; bases outside the gene matches: 4. This CDR3 has 14 residues. The CDR3 here is CASSRQGTNSPLHF. The CDR3 bases are TGTGCCAGCAGTCGACAGGGGACGAATTCACCCCTCCACTTT.

The CDR3 loop is CASSGFDSLGGYTF. CDR3 DNA sequence: TGTGCCAGCAGCGGATTTGACAGCCTTGGAGGCTACACCTTC. The rearrangement uses TRBV9 and TRBJ1-2; the D gene is possibly TRBD1 (5 bases). The germline V gene encodes CDR1 SGDLS and CDR2 YYNGEE. The CDR3 covers 14 residues. Trimming took 3 bases from V and 8 from J, leaving 17 bases between them. The full variable domain, its missing parts supplied by reference TRBV9 and TRBJ1-2, is DSGVTQTPKHLITATGQRVTLRCSPRSGDLSVYWYQQSLDQGLQFLIQYYNGEERAKGNILERFSAQQFPDLHSELNLSSLELGDSALYFCASSGFDSLGGYTFGSGTRLTVV.

The V and J genes are TRBV23-1 and TRBJ1-2, with TRBD1 identical over 12 bases. TRBV23-1 is an open reading frame whose function is uncertain. This CDR3 has 13 amino acids. Trimming cost V 6 bases and J 7 bases; bases outside gene matches: 3. The CDR3 is CASSGTGGCGYTF. CDR3 nucleotide sequence: TGCGCCAGCAGCGGGACAGGGGGCTGTGGCTACACCTTC.

The chain recombines TRBV5-4 with TRBJ2-3, with TRBD2 matching over 11 bases. Germline values: CDR1 SGHNT, CDR2 YYREEE (reference sequence). V shed 4 bases, J shed 0 bases, and the junction held 13 bases outside the gene matches. The CDR3 covers 19 residues. The CDR3 here is CASSRTLAGVGLSTDTQYF. Here the CDR3 DNA reads TGTGCCAGCAGCCGAACACTAGCGGGGGTAGGCCTCAGCACAGATACGCAGTATTTT.

The CDR3 sequence: CASSLVRAANQPQHF. CDR3 DNA: TGTGCCAGCAGCTTAGTCCGCGCGGCCAATCAGCCCCAGCATTTT. The chain links TRBV7-8 to TRBJ1-5; D not certain. The CDR3 totals 15 residues. CDR1 and CDR2 from the germline V gene are SGHVS and FQNEAQ. V was pared by 1 base and J by 3 bases, with 10 bases between.

V gene TRBV15 combines with J gene TRBJ2-1, with 8 nucleotides matching TRBD2. The CDR3 sequence is 14 residues long. The J segment lost 2 bases and the V segment lost 6 bases, leaving 3 bases of the junction unmatched. Germline V CDR1 and CDR2: LNHNV, YYDKDF (reference sequence). This CDR3 reads CATSKRGTYNEQFF. CDR3 nucleotide sequence: TGTGCCACCAGTAAGCGGGGGACCTACAATGAGCAGTTCTTC.

This chain connects TRBV7-8 to TRBJ2-7; weak D call: TRBD1 (5 bases). Deletions cut 5 bases from V and 7 bases from J, with 21 bases between. Per germline, CDR1 SGHVS and CDR2 FQNEAQ. The CDR3 has 15 residues. The chain's CDR3 is CASSPRAGMIREQYF. The DNA for the CDR3 is TGTGCCAGCAGCCCCCGAGCAGGGATGATACGGGAGCAGTACTTC.